The 2 T cell receptor beta chains below come from one sample, sequenced in a study of blood T cell repertoires in COVID-19. The assay was immunoSEQ multiplex PCR, and TCRdb's table has in-frame clones only and misses some. The table includes around 270,000 clones, around 85% detected once. Sequencing input: PBMCs or T cells enriched from blood (not recorded which). The receptor set was obtained from a woman aged 25-40 years who had recovered from COVID-19.

The V gene is TRBV2, the J gene TRBJ2-2, with a tentative D call TRBD1 (6 bases). Germline-derived CDR1 and CDR2 are SNHLY and FYNNEI. Trimming stripped 6 bases from V and 7 bases from J, with 18 bases between. CDR3 size: 15 residues. Here the CDR3 reads CASSRQVKRGGELFF. Here the CDR3 DNA reads TGTGCCAGCAGCCGACAGGTGAAGAGGGGCGGGGAGCTGTTTTTT.

The V call is TRBV4-1, the J call TRBJ1-5; no definite D call. The CDR3 spans 14 residues. V lost 3 bases and J 3 bases, leaving 9 bases between the germline ends. The germline CDR1 and CDR2 sequences are MGHRA and YSYEKL. CDR3 DNA: TGCGCCAGCAGCCAGGTCGAGTCCAATCAGCCCCAGCATTTT. Residues: CASSQVESNQPQHF.